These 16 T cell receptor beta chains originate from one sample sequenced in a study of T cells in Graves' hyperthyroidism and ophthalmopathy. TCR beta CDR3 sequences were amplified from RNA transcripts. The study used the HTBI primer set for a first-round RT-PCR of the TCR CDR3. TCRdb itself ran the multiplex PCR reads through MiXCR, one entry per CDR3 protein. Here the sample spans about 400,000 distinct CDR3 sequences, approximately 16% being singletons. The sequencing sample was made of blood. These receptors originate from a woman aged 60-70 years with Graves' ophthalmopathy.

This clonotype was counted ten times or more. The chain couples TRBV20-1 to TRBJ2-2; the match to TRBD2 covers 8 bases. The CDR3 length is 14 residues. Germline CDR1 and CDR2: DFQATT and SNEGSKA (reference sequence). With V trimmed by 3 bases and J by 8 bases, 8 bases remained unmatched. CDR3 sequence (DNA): TGCAGTGCTAGGGGGCCAGCGGGAGCGGGGGAGCTGTTTTTT. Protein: CSARGPAGAGELFF.

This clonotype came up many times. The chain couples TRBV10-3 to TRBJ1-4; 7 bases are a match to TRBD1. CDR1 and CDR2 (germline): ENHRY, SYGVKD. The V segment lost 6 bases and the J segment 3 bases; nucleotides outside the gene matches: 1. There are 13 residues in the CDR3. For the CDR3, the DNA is TGTGCCATCAGGGGACAGTCTAATGAAAAACTGTTTTTT. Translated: CAIRGQSNEKLFF.

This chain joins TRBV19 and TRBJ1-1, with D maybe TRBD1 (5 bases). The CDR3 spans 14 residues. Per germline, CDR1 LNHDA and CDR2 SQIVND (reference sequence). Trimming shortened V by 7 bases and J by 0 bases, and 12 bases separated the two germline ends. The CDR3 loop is CASTTGGMNTEAFF. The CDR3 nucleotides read TGTGCCAGTACCACCGGGGGGATGAACACTGAAGCTTTCTTT.

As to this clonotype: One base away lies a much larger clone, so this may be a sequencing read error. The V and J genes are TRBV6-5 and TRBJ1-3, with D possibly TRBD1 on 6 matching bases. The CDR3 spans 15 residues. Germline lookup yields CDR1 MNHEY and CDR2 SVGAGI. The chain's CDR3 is CASSSAGTLGNTTYF. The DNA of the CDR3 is TGTGCCAGCAGTTCCGCCGGGACACTCGGAAACACCACATATTTT.

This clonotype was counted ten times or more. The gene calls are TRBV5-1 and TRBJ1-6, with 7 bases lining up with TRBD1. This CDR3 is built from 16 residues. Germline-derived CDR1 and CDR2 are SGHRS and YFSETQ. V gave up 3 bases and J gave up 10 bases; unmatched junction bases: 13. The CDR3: CASSSGTDPRTSPLHF. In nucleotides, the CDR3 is TGCGCCAGCAGCTCGGGGACAGATCCGAGGACATCACCCCTCCACTTT. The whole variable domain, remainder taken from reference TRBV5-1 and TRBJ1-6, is KAGVTQTPRYLIKTRGQQVTLSCSPISGHRSVSWYQQTPGQGLQFLFEYFSETQRNKGNFPGRFSGRQFSNSRSEMNVSTLELGDSALYLCASSSGTDPRTSPLHFGNGTRLTVT.

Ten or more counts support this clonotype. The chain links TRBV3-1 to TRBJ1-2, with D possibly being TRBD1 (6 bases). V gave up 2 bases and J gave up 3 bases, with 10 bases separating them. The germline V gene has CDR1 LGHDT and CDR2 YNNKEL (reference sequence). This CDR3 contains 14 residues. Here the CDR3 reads CASSQPGTYYGYTF. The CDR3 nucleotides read TGTGCCAGCAGCCAACCCGGGACATACTATGGCTACACCTTC.

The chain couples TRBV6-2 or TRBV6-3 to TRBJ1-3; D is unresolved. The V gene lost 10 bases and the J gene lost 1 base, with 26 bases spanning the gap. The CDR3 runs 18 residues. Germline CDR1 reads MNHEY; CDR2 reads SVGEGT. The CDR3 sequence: CATRPSFPMLVSGNTIYF. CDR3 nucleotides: TGTGCCACCCGCCCGAGTTTCCCGATGTTGGTGTCTGGAAACACCATATATTTT.

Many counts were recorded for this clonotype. As DNA, the CDR3 is TGTGCCAGCAGCTTAGGACGGTATGGCTACACCTTC. Its protein product is CASSLGRYGYTF. The rearrangement uses TRBV7-2 and TRBJ1-2; D remains ambiguous. Germline V gene sequence: CDR1 SGHTA, CDR2 FQGNSA. V was shortened by 1 base and J by 5 bases, with 5 bases between the two germline ends. The CDR3 has 12 amino acids.

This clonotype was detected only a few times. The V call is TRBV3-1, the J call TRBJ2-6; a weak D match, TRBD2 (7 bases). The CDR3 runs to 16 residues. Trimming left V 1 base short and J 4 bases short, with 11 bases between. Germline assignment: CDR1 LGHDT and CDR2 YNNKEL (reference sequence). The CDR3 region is CASSQGGGTGANVLTF. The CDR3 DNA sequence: TGTGCCAGCAGCCAAGGGGGGGGGACAGGGGCCAACGTCCTGACTTTC.

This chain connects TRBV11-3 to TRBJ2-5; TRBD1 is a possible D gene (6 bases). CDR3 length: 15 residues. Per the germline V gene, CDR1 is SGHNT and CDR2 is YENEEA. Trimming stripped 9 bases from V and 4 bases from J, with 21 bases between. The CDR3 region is CASREGQGLGETQYF. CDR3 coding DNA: TGTGCCAGTAGAGAGGGACAAGGGCTGGGAGAGACCCAGTACTTC.

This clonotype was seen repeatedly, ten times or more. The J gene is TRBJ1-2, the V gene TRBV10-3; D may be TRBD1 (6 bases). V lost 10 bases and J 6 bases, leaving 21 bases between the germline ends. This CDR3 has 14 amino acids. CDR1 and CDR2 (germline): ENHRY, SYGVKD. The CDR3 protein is CATRVGLRQDGYTF. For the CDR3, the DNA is TGTGCCACAAGAGTGGGGCTTAGACAGGATGGCTACACCTTC.

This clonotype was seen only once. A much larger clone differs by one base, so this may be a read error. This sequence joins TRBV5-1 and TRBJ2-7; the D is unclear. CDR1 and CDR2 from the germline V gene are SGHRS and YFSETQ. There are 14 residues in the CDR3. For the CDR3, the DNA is TGCGCCAGCAGCTTGGATGGACGAACCTACGGGCAGTACTTC. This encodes CASSLDGRTYGQYF.

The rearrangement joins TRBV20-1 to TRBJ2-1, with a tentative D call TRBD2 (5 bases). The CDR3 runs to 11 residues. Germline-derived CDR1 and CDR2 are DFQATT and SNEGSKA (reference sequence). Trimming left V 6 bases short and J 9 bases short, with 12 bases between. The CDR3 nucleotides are TGCAGTGCGGACCGAGGGAGTGAGCAGTTCTTC. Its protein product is CSADRGSEQFF.

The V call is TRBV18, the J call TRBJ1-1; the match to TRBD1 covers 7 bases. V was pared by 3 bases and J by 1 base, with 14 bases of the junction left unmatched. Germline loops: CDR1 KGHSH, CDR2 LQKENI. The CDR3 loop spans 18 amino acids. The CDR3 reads CASSPIGGTVNRNTEAFF. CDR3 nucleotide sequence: TGTGCCAGCTCACCGATAGGGGGGACAGTGAACCGGAACACTGAAGCTTTCTTT.

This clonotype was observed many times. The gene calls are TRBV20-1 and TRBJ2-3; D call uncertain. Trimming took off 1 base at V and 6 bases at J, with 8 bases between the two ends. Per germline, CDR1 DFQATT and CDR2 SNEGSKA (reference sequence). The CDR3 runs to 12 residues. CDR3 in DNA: TGCAGTGCTAGAGGGTCAAGGGATACGCAGTATTTT. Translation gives CSARGSRDTQYF.

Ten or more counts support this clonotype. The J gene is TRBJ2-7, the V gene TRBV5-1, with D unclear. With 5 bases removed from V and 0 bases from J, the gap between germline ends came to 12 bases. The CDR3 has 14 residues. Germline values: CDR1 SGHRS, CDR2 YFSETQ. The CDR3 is CASRPTGTSYEQYF. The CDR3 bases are TGCGCCAGCAGACCGACTGGTACCTCCTACGAGCAGTACTTC.